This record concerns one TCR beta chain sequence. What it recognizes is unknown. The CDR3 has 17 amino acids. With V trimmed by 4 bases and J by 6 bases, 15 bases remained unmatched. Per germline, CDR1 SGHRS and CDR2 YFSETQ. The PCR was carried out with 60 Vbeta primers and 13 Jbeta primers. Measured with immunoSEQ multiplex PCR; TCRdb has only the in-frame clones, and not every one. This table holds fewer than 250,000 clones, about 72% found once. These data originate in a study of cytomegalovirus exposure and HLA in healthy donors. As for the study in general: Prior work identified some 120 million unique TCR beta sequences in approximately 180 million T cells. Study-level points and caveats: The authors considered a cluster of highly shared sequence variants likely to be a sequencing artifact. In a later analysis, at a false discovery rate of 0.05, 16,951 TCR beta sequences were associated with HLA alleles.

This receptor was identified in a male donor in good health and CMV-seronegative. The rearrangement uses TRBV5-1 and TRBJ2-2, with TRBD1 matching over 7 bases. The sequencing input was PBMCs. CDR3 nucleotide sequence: TGCGCCAGCAGCCTCTCCTTGACAGGGAGAGCCTCCGGGGAGCTGTTTTTT. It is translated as CASSLSLTGRASGELFF.